This TCR beta chain was profiled in a study of OX40 agonist ivuxolimab in advanced cancers. Across the study: Patients received intravenous ivuxolimab every 2 weeks at 0.01 to 10 mg/kg.

Drawing of blood for sampling happened at baseline, at cycle 4 day 1, and at cycle 7 day 1. Study-wide findings and caveats: Both CD4+ and CD8+ T cell populations in blood had undergone clonal expansion by week 6 at 0.1 to 3.0 mg/kg. Average numbers of expanded clones were greater in CD8+ T cells than in CD4+.

TCRdb keeps only in-frame clones here, not all; method: immunoSEQ multiplex PCR. The sample includes about 74,000 clones, 70% to 90% of them seen just once. The CDR3 loop spans 14 amino acids. In germline, CDR1 is KGHSH, CDR2 LQKENI. With 6 bases clipped from V and 2 bases from J, the junction kept 5 bases outside the gene matches. As for this clone: Its cognate antigen is unknown.

Specimen: CD4+ or CD8+ T cells sorted from blood, collected in a trial of the OX40 agonist ivuxolimab. The receptor was derived from an adult with an advanced solid tumor such as melanoma, head and neck, liver or kidney cancer. The rearrangement joins TRBV18 to TRBJ2-7; 9 nucleotides agree with TRBD2. The CDR3 region has the DNA TGTGCCAGCTCTATAGCGGGAGCGGCCTACGAGCAGTACTTC. This sequence encodes CASSIAGAAYEQYF. Full variable domain (missing parts from reference TRBV18 and TRBJ2-7): NAGVMQNPRHLVRRRGQEARLRCSPMKGHSHVYWYRQLPEEGLKFMVYLQKENIIDESGMPKERFSAEFPKEGPSILRIQQVVRGDSAAYFCASSIAGAAYEQYFGPGTRLTVT.